Shown below are 8 T cell receptor beta chains from a single sample sequenced in a study of OX40 agonist ivuxolimab in advanced cancers. Only in-frame clones appear in the TCRdb table, and some are missing; sequencing was by immunoSEQ multiplex PCR. The sample lists under 95,000 clones, roughly 87% occurring once. Sequencing was performed on CD4+ or CD8+ T cells sorted from blood, taken in a trial of the OX40 agonist ivuxolimab. The source is an adult with an advanced solid tumor such as melanoma, head and neck, liver or kidney cancer.

This clone was detected a few times. V and J are TRBV11-2 and TRBJ1-2, with TRBD1 matching 7 bases. Germline-derived CDR1 and CDR2 are SGHAT and FQNNGV. The CDR3 contains 14 residues. J gave up 2 bases and V 5 bases, and 5 bases lay outside the gene matches. The CDR3 DNA reads TGTGCCAGCAGCCAGGGGGGACAGAACTATGGCTACACCTTC. Encoded protein: CASSQGGQNYGYTF.

This sequence joins TRBV5-1 and TRBJ2-2; D not certain. The CDR3 has 15 amino acids. The ends were cut back, 2 bases at V and 0 bases at J, with 8 bases in the middle. Germline CDR1 SGHRS, CDR2 YFSETQ. The CDR3 protein is CASSFDPSNTGELFF. In DNA, the CDR3 is TGCGCCAGCAGCTTCGACCCCTCGAACACCGGGGAGCTGTTTTTT.

V gene TRBV18 combines with J gene TRBJ1-1; tentatively, D is TRBD1 (6 bases). V lost 4 bases to trimming and J lost 1 base, with 13 bases between them. This CDR3 region has 15 residues. Germline CDR1 KGHSH, CDR2 LQKENI. CDR3 sequence: CASSLLGTQNTEAFF. The CDR3 bases are TGTGCCAGCTCACTGCTCGGGACACAGAACACTGAAGCTTTCTTT.

This chain joins TRBV9 and TRBJ1-1, with 7 bases fitting TRBD1. The CDR3 extends over 13 amino acids. The germline CDR1 and CDR2 sequences are SGDLS and YYNGEE. After removal of 4 bases from V and 4 bases from J, the junction contained 4 bases not matched to a gene. Here the CDR3 DNA reads TGTGCCAGCAGCCAGACAGGGCCCACTGAAGCTTTCTTT. Amino acids: CASSQTGPTEAFF.

V usage is TRBV9 and J usage is TRBJ2-3, with 8 bases identical to TRBD2. The CDR3 covers 15 residues. Germline values: CDR1 SGDLS, CDR2 YYNGEE. The V and J ends lost 3 bases and 5 bases, in that order; junction bases with no gene match: 8. The CDR3 DNA follows: TGTGCCAGCAGCGCCATCGCGGGGGGCGGAGATACGCAGTATTTT. Protein product: CASSAIAGGGDTQYF.

The V call is TRBV10-1, the J call TRBJ2-7; D not resolved. The CDR3 length is 14 residues. The V end was cut by 5 bases, the J end by 0 bases, with 11 bases between. The germline gives CDR1 WNHNN, CDR2 SYGVQD (reference sequence). The CDR3 DNA sequence: TGCGCCAGCAGTCCTCGGGTCGACTCCTACGAGCAGTACTTC. It encodes CASSPRVDSYEQYF.

The chain is built from TRBV5-1 and TRBJ1-1; D possibly corresponds to TRBD1 (5 bases). Germline-derived CDR1 and CDR2 are SGHRS and YFSETQ. CDR3 length equals 14 residues. V was trimmed by 4 bases and J by 1 base, leaving 11 bases between them. CDR3: CASSRGPENTEAFF. The CDR3 DNA is TGCGCCAGCAGCCGGGGACCGGAGAACACTGAAGCTTTCTTT.

The chain recombines TRBV6-5 with TRBJ1-3, with D unclear. V lost 0 bases and J 2 bases, leaving 8 bases between the germline ends. The CDR3 consists of 15 residues. Per the germline V gene, CDR1 is MNHEY and CDR2 is SVGAGI. The CDR3: CASSYSLTPGNTIYF. The CDR3 region has the DNA TGTGCCAGCAGTTACTCTCTCACCCCTGGAAACACCATATATTTT.